These 5 T cell receptor beta chains were sequenced from one sample in a study of cytomegalovirus exposure and HLA in healthy donors. 60 Vbeta and 13 Jbeta primers were used in PCR. Sequencing was performed with immunoSEQ multiplex PCR; in TCRdb, only in-frame clones are kept and a portion is missing. This sample has some 130,000 clones, with 55% to 75% found just once. The sample consisted of PBMCs. All receptors derive from a man younger than 45 in good health and CMV-seropositive.

Comments on this clone: Germline is not matched at one junction end, which may reflect a read error. V gene TRBV5-4 combines with J gene TRBJ2-5; 10 bases align to TRBD2. The CDR3 is 16 amino acids. The germline V gene has CDR1 SGHNT and CDR2 YYREEE (reference sequence). The CDR3 loop is CASRLGLASPQETQYF. The CDR3, as DNA: TGTGCCAGCAGATTGGGACTAGCGTCTCCTCAAGAGACCCAGTACTTC.

V is TRBV9 and J is TRBJ1-1, with 8 bases lining up with TRBD1. Losses at the gene ends were 0 bases for V and 3 bases for J; bases not matched to a gene: 4. The germline CDR1 and CDR2 sequences are SGDLS and YYNGEE. The CDR3 is made up of 15 amino acids. The CDR3 region is CASSVVEDRDTEAFF. For the CDR3, the DNA is TGTGCCAGCAGCGTAGTCGAGGACAGGGACACTGAAGCTTTCTTT.

This clone is a singleton in its sample. This chain links TRBV19 with TRBJ2-5; 11 nucleotides match TRBD2. The V segment lost 3 bases and the J segment 6 bases; nucleotides outside the gene matches: 9. The CDR3 length is 16 residues. Per the germline V gene, CDR1 is LNHDA and CDR2 is SQIVND (reference sequence). The CDR3, as DNA: TGTGCCAGTAGTATCGGGCTAGCGGGAGGTCCGAAGACCCAGTACTTC. Translating gives CASSIGLAGGPKTQYF.

The genes are TRBV7-9 and TRBJ2-5, with 9 bases aligning to TRBD2. This CDR3 is 15 amino acids long. Germline CDR1 SEHNR, CDR2 FQNEAQ (reference sequence). V was pared by 3 bases and J by 9 bases, with 11 bases of the junction left unmatched. As DNA, the CDR3 is TGTGCCAGCAGCTTGACTGGGGCTGAGCGGGGGGCCCAGTACTTC. Encoded protein: CASSLTGAERGAQYF.

The chain recombines TRBV9 with TRBJ2-1; maybe TRBD1 (5 bases). CDR1 is SGDLS and CDR2 is YYNGEE in the germline V gene. The CDR3 is 15 residues long. V gave up 2 bases and J gave up 4 bases, with 13 bases separating them. CDR3 sequence reads: CASSVRQGEYNEQFF. The CDR3 DNA is TGTGCCAGCAGCGTTCGGCAGGGCGAGTACAATGAGCAGTTCTTC.